The 18 T cell receptor beta chains below come from one sample, sequenced in a study of post-analysis software for immune sequencing data. Unique molecular identifiers were present in the TCR beta cDNA libraries. MiXCR, run by TCRdb on the PCR reads, gives a single entry per CDR3 protein. The profile shows 750,000 to 950,000 distinct CDR3 sequences, approximately 50% of them singletons. Antigen specificity for these receptors is unknown. Study-level findings and limits: When patients were compared with controls, 5 or 6 TRBV segments were more frequent, TRBV5-6, TRBV5-1 and TRBV20-1 among them.

Specimen: blood. All receptors derive from a girl between 10 and 17 years old with multiple sclerosis.

The V call is TRBV2, the J call TRBJ2-1; D remains unclear. The germline V gene has CDR1 SNHLY and CDR2 FYNNEI. The CDR3 length is 12 residues. V was trimmed by 1 base and J by 7 bases, leaving 5 bases between them. The CDR3 sequence: CASSEGGNEQFF. The CDR3, as DNA: TGTGCCAGCAGTGAAGGTGGGAATGAGCAGTTCTTC.

This chain links TRBV5-1 with TRBJ2-4; D perhaps matches TRBD2 (6 bases). Germline V gene lookup returns CDR1 SGHRS and CDR2 YFSETQ. The CDR3 extends over 15 amino acids. Trimming took 1 base from V and 8 from J, leaving 16 bases between them. Written as DNA, the CDR3 is TGCGCCAGCAGCTTGATCGGTCGGGGGACGGACATTCAGTACTTC. Its translation: CASSLIGRGTDIQYF.

The chain uses TRBV20-1 and TRBJ2-7; D is uncertain. This CDR3 has 12 amino acids. Germline loops: CDR1 DFQATT, CDR2 SNEGSKA (reference sequence). Trimming took off 1 base at V and 4 bases at J, with 8 bases between the two ends. CDR3 nucleotides: TGCAGTGCTAGAGTAACGGCTTACGAGCAGTACTTC. Protein product: CSARVTAYEQYF.

This clonotype has just a few counts. The chain recombines TRBV20-1 with TRBJ1-4; the D gene is possibly TRBD1 (5 bases). Trimming pared 0 bases from V and 3 bases from J, leaving 8 bases between. This CDR3 has 14 amino acids. CDR1 is DFQATT, CDR2 SNEGSKA, per germline (reference sequence). The CDR3 bases are TGCAGTGCTAGAGAGGCCAGGGCTAATGAAAAACTGTTTTTT. Protein sequence: CSAREARANEKLFF.

The genes are TRBV14 and TRBJ2-1, with TRBD2 identical over 10 bases. CDR1 is SGHDN and CDR2 is FVKESK in the germline V gene. Trimming removed 2 bases from V and 7 bases from J; junction bases left unmatched: 11. The CDR3 totals 17 residues. The CDR3 here is CASSQPLAGVERNEQFF. For the CDR3, the DNA is TGTGCCAGCAGCCAACCGCTAGCGGGAGTTGAGAGAAATGAGCAGTTCTTC.

The chain couples TRBV12-3 or TRBV12-4 to TRBJ2-3, with 7 bases fitting TRBD2. The CDR3 runs 13 residues. V lost 6 bases and J lost 6; bases outside the gene matches: 6. The CDR3 nucleotides read TGTGCCAGCAGCAGCGGGGTACCGGATACGCAGTATTTT. Amino acids: CASSSGVPDTQYF.

The J gene is TRBJ2-1, the V gene TRBV20-1; 9 nucleotides match TRBD2. The CDR3 consists of 13 residues. The J segment lost 8 bases and the V segment lost 3 bases, leaving 5 bases of the junction unmatched. Germline assignment: CDR1 DFQATT and CDR2 SNEGSKA (reference sequence). The DNA for the CDR3 is TGCAGTGCTAGTCTAGCGGGATTCGATGAGCAGTTCTTC. Encoded protein: CSASLAGFDEQFF.

The chain couples TRBV12-3 or TRBV12-4 to TRBJ1-2, with D perhaps TRBD1 (5 bases). Trimming took off 5 bases at V and 6 bases at J, with 16 bases between the two ends. The CDR3 runs to 14 residues. CDR3 sequence reads: CASSPRPGRHGYTF. The DNA for the CDR3 is TGTGCCAGCAGTCCCCGCCCGGGGCGGCATGGCTACACCTTC.

On this clonotype: The junction does not match germline at one end; this may be a read error. The chain links TRBV20-1 to TRBJ2-5, with 12 bases that match TRBD2. The CDR3 is 15 residues long. Germline CDR1 DFQATT, CDR2 SNEGSKA (reference sequence). The CDR3 DNA reads TGCAGTGATCAACTAGCGGGAGGCCCACAAGGGACCCAGTACTTC. Protein sequence: CSDQLAGGPQGTQYF.

Here the CDR3 reads CASSRGLAGGRSETQYF. CDR3 DNA: TGTGCCAGCAGCCGGGGACTAGCGGGGGGAAGGTCGGAGACCCAGTACTTC. The V gene is TRBV7-8, the J gene TRBJ2-5, with 15 nucleotides matching TRBD2. The CDR3 has 17 residues. Trimming took 5 bases from V and 5 from J; bases not matched to a gene: 9. The V gene's germline CDR1 is SGHVS and CDR2 FQNEAQ.

The chain is built from TRBV7-9 and TRBJ2-1; 12 bases map to TRBD2. The CDR3 has 15 amino acids. V lost 8 bases to trimming and J lost 9 bases; unmatched junction nucleotides: 11. Germline CDR1 and CDR2: SEHNR and FQNEAQ (reference sequence). Written as DNA, the CDR3 is TGTGCCAGCGTTACCGGACTAGCGGGACGGGGTGAGCAGTTCTTC. It codes for CASVTGLAGRGEQFF.

This clonotype was detected only a few times. The chain carries TRBV7-2 and TRBJ2-1, with 10 nucleotides matching TRBD1. The ends lost 4 bases at V and 7 bases at J; junction bases unmatched: 7. Per germline, CDR1 SGHTA and CDR2 FQGNSA. The CDR3 is 15 amino acids. DNA for the CDR3: TGTGCCAGCAGCTCGGACAGGGGGTTCTTGAATGAGCAGTTCTTC. Translated, it gives CASSSDRGFLNEQFF.

The chain is built from TRBV4-1 and TRBJ2-4; D perhaps matches TRBD2 (6 bases). The closer fit of TRBJ2-7 to the DNA end suggests the J call may be wrong. The CDR3 loop spans 15 amino acids. Per germline, CDR1 MGHRA and CDR2 YSYEKL. The CDR3 sequence is CASSLSREEAYEQYF. CDR3 sequence (DNA): TGCGCCAGCAGCCTCAGCAGGGAGGAGGCCTACGAGCAGTACTTC.

This clonotype was recorded a few times. The rearrangement uses TRBV6-5 and TRBJ2-5, with D unclear. From germline, CDR1 is MNHEY and CDR2 SVGAGI. The CDR3 has 13 amino acids. V was pared by 4 bases and J by 5 bases, with 11 bases between. CDR3 residues: CASSWTSEETQYF. CDR3 in DNA: TGTGCCAGCAGTTGGACCTCGGAGGAGACCCAGTACTTC.

This clonotype was picked up one time. The rearrangement joins TRBV12-3 or TRBV12-4 to TRBJ2-1; D ambiguous. The DNA end is a closer match to TRBJ2-7, so the J assignment may be wrong. This CDR3 spans 14 amino acids. CDR3 in amino acids: CASSLSRLGDEQYF. The CDR3 bases are TGTGCCAGCAGTTTAAGTAGGTTGGGCGACGAGCAGTACTTC.

J is TRBJ2-5 and V is TRBV5-1; D is ambiguous. Trimming shortened V by 4 bases and J by 1 base, and 8 bases separated the two germline ends. Germline V gene data show CDR1 as SGHRS and CDR2 as YFSETQ. The CDR3 has 13 amino acids. The CDR3 bases are TGCGCCAGCAGCGGAGCGATCCAAGAGACCCAGTACTTC. Encoded protein: CASSGAIQETQYF.

This clonotype was detected once. The chain carries TRBV30 and TRBJ1-1; D is unclear. CDR1 and CDR2 from the germline V gene are GTSNPN and SVGIG (reference sequence). The ends were cut back, 0 bases at V and 4 bases at J, with 12 bases in the middle. The CDR3 is made up of 14 amino acids. CDR3 loop: CAWSVTGGSTEAFF. CDR3 coding DNA: TGTGCCTGGAGTGTAACGGGAGGTAGCACTGAAGCTTTCTTT.

The rearrangement uses TRBV20-1 and TRBJ2-1, with unresolved D. CDR3 length: 13 residues. Germline V CDR1 and CDR2: DFQATT, SNEGSKA (reference sequence). Trimming removed 4 bases from V and 9 bases from J, with 16 bases in between. CDR3 DNA sequence: TGCAGTGCTACTTGGGGAATAGTGGGTGAGCAGTTCTTC. It translates to CSATWGIVGEQFF.